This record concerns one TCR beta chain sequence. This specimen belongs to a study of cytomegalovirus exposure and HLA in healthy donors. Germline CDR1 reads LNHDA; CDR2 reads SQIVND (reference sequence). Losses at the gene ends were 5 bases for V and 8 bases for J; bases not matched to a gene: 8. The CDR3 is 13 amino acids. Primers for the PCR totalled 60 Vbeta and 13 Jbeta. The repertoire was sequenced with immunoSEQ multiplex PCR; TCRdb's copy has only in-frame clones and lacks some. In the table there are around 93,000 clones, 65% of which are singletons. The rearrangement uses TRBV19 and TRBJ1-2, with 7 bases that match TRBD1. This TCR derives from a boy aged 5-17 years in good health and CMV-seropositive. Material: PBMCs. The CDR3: CASSPATGDGYTF. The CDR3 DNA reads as TGTGCCAGTAGTCCAGCCACAGGGGACGGCTACACCTTC.